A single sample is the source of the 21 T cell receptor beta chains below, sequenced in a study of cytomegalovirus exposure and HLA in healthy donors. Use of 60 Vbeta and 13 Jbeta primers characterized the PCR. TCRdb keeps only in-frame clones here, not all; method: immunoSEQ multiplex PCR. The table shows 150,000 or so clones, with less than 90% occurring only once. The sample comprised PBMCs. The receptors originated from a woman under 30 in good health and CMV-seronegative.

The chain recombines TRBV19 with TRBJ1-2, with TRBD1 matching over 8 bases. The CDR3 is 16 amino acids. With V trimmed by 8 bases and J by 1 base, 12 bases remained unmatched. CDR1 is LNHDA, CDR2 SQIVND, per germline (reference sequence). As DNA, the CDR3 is TGTGCCAGTTCTCACCAGGGGGCGCTGGGTAACTATGGCTACACCTTC. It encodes CASSHQGALGNYGYTF.

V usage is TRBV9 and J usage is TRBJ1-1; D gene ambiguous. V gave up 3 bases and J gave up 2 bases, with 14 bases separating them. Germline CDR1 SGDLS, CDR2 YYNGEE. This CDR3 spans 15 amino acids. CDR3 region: CASSAETRLNTEAFF. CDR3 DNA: TGTGCCAGCAGCGCGGAGACCCGACTCAACACTGAAGCTTTCTTT.

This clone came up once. The CDR3, as DNA: TGTGCCAGTAAACCCCGCGGAGTCCCCAGGGTTTGGTTCTTC. This encodes CASKPRGVPRVWFF. The chain is built from TRBV19 and TRBJ2-1; weak D call: TRBD1 (5 bases). This CDR3 contains 14 residues. V was shortened by 7 bases and J by 15 bases, with 25 bases between the two germline ends. Germline V gene sequence: CDR1 LNHDA, CDR2 SQIVND (reference sequence).

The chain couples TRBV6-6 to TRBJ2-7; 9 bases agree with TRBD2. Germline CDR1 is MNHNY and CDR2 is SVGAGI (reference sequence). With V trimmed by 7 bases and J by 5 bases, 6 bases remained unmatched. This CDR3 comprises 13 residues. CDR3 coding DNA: TGTGCCAGCACCCGCGGGACTAGCCACGAGCAGTACTTC. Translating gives CASTRGTSHEQYF.

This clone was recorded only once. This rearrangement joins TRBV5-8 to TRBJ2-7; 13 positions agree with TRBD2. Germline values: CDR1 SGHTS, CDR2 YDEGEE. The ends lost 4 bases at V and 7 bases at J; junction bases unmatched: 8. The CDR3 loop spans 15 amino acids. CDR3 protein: CASSRRTSGSREQYF. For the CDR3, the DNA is TGTGCCAGCAGCCGACGGACTAGCGGGAGTAGGGAGCAGTACTTC.

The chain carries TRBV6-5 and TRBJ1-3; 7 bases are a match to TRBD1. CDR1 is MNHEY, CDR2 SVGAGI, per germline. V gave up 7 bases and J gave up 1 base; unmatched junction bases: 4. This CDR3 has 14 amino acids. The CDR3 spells CASNDRESGNTIYF. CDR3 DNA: TGTGCCAGCAATGACAGGGAATCTGGAAACACCATATATTTT.

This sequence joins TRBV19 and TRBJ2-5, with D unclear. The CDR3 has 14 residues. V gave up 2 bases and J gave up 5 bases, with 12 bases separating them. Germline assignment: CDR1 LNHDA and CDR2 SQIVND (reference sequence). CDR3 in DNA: TGTGCCAGTAGTATAAACCTAGACGGGGAGACCCAGTACTTC. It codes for CASSINLDGETQYF.

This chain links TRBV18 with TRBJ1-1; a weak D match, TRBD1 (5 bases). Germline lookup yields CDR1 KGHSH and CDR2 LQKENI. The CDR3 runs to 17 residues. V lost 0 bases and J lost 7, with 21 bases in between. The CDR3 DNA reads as TGTGCCAGCTCACCACCAAAGGGCAGGGCTGGGGATGGTGAAGCTTTCTTT. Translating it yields CASSPPKGRAGDGEAFF.

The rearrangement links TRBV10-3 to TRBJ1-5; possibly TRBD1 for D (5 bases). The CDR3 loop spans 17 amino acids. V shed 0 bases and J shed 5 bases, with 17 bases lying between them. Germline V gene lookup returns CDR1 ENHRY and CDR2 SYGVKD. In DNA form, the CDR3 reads TGTGCCATCAGTGAGTCATTTTCAGGGTTTGGGGATCAGCCCCAGCATTTT. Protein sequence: CAISESFSGFGDQPQHF.

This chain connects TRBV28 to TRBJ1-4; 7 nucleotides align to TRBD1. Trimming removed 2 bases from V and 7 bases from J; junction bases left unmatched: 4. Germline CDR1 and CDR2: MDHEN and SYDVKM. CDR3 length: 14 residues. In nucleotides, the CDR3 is TGTGCCAGCAGTTTAGAGGCAGGGGGTGAAAAACTGTTTTTT. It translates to CASSLEAGGEKLFF.

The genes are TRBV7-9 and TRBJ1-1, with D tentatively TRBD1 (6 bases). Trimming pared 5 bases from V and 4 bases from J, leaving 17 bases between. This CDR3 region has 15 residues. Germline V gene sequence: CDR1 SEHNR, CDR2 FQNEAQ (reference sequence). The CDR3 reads CASSPNLQGATEAFF. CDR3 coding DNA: TGTGCCAGCAGCCCCAACCTACAGGGTGCCACTGAAGCTTTCTTT.

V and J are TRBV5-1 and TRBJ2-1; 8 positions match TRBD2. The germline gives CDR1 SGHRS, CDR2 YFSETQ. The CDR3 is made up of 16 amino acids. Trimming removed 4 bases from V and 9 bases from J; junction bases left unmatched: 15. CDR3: CASSPGGGRIGGEQFF. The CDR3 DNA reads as TGCGCCAGCAGCCCCGGGGGGGGGCGTATCGGCGGTGAGCAGTTCTTC. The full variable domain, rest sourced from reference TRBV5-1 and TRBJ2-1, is KAGVTQTPRYLIKTRGQQVTLSCSPISGHRSVSWYQQTPGQGLQFLFEYFSETQRNKGNFPGRFSGRQFSNSRSEMNVSTLELGDSALYLCASSPGGGRIGGEQFFGPGTRLTVL.

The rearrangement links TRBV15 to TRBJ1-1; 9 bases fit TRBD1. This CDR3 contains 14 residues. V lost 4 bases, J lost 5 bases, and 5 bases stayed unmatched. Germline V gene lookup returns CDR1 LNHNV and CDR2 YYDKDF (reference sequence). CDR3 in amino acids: CATSTGTGSTEAFF. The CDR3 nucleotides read TGTGCCACCAGCACCGGGACAGGGAGTACTGAAGCTTTCTTT.

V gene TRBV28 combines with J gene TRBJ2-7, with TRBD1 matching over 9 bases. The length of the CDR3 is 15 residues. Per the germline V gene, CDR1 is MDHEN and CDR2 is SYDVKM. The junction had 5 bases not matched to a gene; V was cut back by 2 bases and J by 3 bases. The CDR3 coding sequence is TGTGCCAGCAGTTTAATAGGGACAGGGTTCTACGAGCAGTACTTC. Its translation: CASSLIGTGFYEQYF.

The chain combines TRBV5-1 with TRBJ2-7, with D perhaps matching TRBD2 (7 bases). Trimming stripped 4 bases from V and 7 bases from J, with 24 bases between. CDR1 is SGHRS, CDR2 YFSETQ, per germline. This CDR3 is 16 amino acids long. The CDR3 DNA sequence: TGCGCCAGCAGCCCCTTTGACAGTGCGGGGGCGGATGAGCAGTACTTC. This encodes CASSPFDSAGADEQYF.

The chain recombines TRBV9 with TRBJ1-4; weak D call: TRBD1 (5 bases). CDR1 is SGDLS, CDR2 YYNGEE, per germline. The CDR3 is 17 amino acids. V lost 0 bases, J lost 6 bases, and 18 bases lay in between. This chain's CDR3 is CASSVASSGTVDEKLFF. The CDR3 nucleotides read TGTGCCAGCAGCGTAGCTAGCTCCGGGACTGTTGATGAAAAACTGTTTTTT.

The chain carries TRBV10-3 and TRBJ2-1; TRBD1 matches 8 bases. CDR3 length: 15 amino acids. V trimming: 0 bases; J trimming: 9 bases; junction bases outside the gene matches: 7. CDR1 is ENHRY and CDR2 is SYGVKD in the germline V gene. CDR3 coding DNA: TGTGCCATCAGTGAGTCGGAGACAGGGGTTAGTGAGCAGTTCTTC. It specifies CAISESETGVSEQFF.

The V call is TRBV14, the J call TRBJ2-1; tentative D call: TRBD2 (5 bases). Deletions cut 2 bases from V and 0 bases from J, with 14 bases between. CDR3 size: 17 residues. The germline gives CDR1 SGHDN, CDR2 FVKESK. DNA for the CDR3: TGTGCCAGCAGCCAATTCGGATTTGGACTCTCCTACAATGAGCAGTTCTTC. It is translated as CASSQFGFGLSYNEQFF.

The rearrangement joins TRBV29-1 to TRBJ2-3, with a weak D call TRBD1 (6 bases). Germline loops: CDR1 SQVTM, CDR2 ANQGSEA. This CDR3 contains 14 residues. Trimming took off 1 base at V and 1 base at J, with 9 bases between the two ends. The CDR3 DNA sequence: TGCAGCGTTGAAGGGGGGCGGGGCACAGATACGCAGTATTTT. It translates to CSVEGGRGTDTQYF.

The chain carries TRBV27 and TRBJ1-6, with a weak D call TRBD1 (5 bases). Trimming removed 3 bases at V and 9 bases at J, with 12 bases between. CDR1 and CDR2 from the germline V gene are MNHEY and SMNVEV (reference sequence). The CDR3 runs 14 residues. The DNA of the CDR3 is TGTGCCAGCAGTTTCGGGGGAGTTCTTTCACCCCTCCACTTT. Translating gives CASSFGGVLSPLHF.

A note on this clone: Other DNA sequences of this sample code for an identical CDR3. The CDR3 sequence is CASSLGTGEAGELFF. In DNA form, the CDR3 reads TGTGCCAGCAGCTTGGGGACGGGGGAAGCCGGGGAGCTGTTTTTT. The V and J genes are TRBV7-2 and TRBJ2-2, with a tentative D call TRBD2 (6 bases). The V and J ends lost 3 bases and 6 bases respectively, with 14 bases between them. Germline CDR1 is SGHTA and CDR2 is FQGNSA. This CDR3 contains 15 residues.